This is a list of T cell receptor beta chains from one sample in a study of blood T cell repertoires in COVID-19. Clones were sequenced by immunoSEQ multiplex PCR, and TCRdb holds only the in-frame ones, with some missing. The table shows some 210,000 clones, with about 93% occurring only once. The sample consisted of peripheral blood. The source is a man between 60 and 70 years old with COVID-19, enrolled during active disease. Both conserved end residues are part of each CDR3. The D gene is left open where the match is weak. Clone size, where shown, is once, few, many, or a class for clones that have expanded.

size	D	V	J	DNA	CDR3
.	TRBD1	TRBV5-1	TRBJ2-1	TGCGCCAGCAGCCCGGGACAGGGCTCCTACAATGAGCAGTTCTTC	CASSPGQGSYNEQFF
.	.	TRBV28	TRBJ2-2	TGTGCCAGTCGGACAGTACGCGGGGAGCTGTTTTTT	CASRTVRGELFF
.	.	TRBV15	TRBJ1-4	TGTGCCACCAGCAGAGATGGGACACCAACTAATGAAAAACTGTTTTTT	CATSRDGTPTNEKLFF
.	TRBD1	TRBV20-1	TRBJ1-4	TGCAGTGCTAGTGACAGGGGGAACCAAAATGAAAAACTGTTTTTT	CSASDRGNQNEKLFF
.	.	TRBV5-8	TRBJ2-1	TGTGCCAGCAGCTTGGATCCCCGGAAGGGGGCCTACAATGAGCAGTTCTTC	CASSLDPRKGAYNEQFF
.	.	TRBV14	TRBJ2-1	TGTGCCAGCAGCCCGACGGGCGGCGGGTCCTACAATGAGCAGTTCTTC	CASSPTGGGSYNEQFF
.	.	TRBV4-1	TRBJ2-2	TGCGCCAGCAGCCACGGCCCGACATCCCCCGGGGAGCTGTTTTTT	CASSHGPTSPGELFF
.	TRBD1	TRBV6-5	TRBJ2-1	TGTGCCAGCAGGAAGGACAGGGGCAATTACAATGAGCAGTTCTTC	CASRKDRGNYNEQFF
few	TRBD1	TRBV19	TRBJ2-7	TGTGCCAGTAGTATCCGGACAGGGGGCGACGAGCAGTACTTC	CASSIRTGGDEQYF
.	TRBD1	TRBV6-6	TRBJ2-2	TGTGCCAGCAGTCGGACAGGGTTCGGGGAGCTGTTTTTT	CASSRTGFGELFF
.	TRBD2	TRBV18	TRBJ2-2	TGTGCCGGAAACACGGGAGGAAACACCGGGGAGCTGTTTTTT	CAGNTGGNTGELFF
.	.	TRBV5-5	TRBJ2-2	TGTGCCAGCAGCTGGGGAGGGGGTGACGGGGAGCTGTTTTTT	CASSWGGGDGELFF
once	TRBD1	TRBV6-1	TRBJ1-5	TGTGCCAGCAGTGGAGGGACAGGGCAAGCCAGACTAGGTCAGCCCCAGCATTTT	CASSGGTGQARLGQPQHF
.	TRBD2	TRBV5-6	TRBJ2-5	TGTGCCAGCAGCCGGTGGGGCGGGGGGGAGACCCAGTACTTC	CASSRWGGGETQYF
once	TRBD1	TRBV6-6	TRBJ1-1	TGTGCCAGCAACAAACAGGGGACGGCTGAAGCTTTCTTT	CASNKQGTAEAFF
.	.	TRBV5-5	TRBJ2-7	TGTGCCAGCAGCCTGCCCCACAGCCTGACTAGGATGAAATACTACGAGCAGTACTTC	CASSLPHSLTRMKYYEQYF
once	TRBD1	TRBV5-4	TRBJ1-1	TGTGCCAGCAGGGCACAGGGGGCCGCGAAGGTGCTTGAAGCTTTCTTT	CASRAQGAAKVLEAFF
once	TRBD2	TRBV11-3	TRBJ2-1	TGTGCCAGCAGCTCTGGGACTAGCGGACACAATGAGCAGTTCTTC	CASSSGTSGHNEQFF
.	.	TRBV5-1	TRBJ1-1	TGCGCCAGCAGCTATGACACAGGGACGAACACTGAAGCTTTCTTT	CASSYDTGTNTEAFF
.	TRBD2	TRBV18	TRBJ2-5	TGTGCCAGCTCACCAGGAGCGGGAGACTTCGGAGAGACCCAGTACTTC	CASSPGAGDFGETQYF
.	.	TRBV7-2	TRBJ2-6	TGTGCCAGCAGCTTAACAGGAGAAACCTCTGGGGCCAACGTCCTGACTTTC	CASSLTGETSGANVLTF
.	.	TRBV19	TRBJ1-1	TGTGCCAGTAGTATAGAGGGGGGGCCTGATGAAGCTTTCTTT	CASSIEGGPDEAFF
.	TRBD1	TRBV28	TRBJ1-2	TGTGCCAGCAGTCTATCCGGGACAGGGAGTGGCTACACCTTC	CASSLSGTGSGYTF
.	TRBD1	TRBV27	TRBJ1-5	TGTGCCAGCAGTTCTAACAGGGGCCAGCCCCAGCATTTT	CASSSNRGQPQHF
.	.	TRBV6-5	TRBJ1-5	TGTGCCAGCAGTTACTACCTCGGGCCCCAGCATTTT	CASSYYLGPQHF
.	.	TRBV11-2	TRBJ1-2	TGTGCCAGCAGCTTAGACTGGGGCCCCTATGGCTACACCTTC	CASSLDWGPYGYTF
.	.	TRBV21-1	TRBJ1-2	TGTGCCAGCAGCAAAGGAAAGGTGACAGGGGGCTACACCTTC	CASSKGKVTGGYTF
.	TRBD1	TRBV7-3	TRBJ2-7	TGTGCCAGCAGCCCCGGGACAGGGAGTCACGAGCAGTACTTC	CASSPGTGSHEQYF
.	.	TRBV11-2	TRBJ1-1	TGTGCCAGCAGCTTAGTGCGGGAGATGAACACTGAAGCTTTCTTT	CASSLVREMNTEAFF
few	.	TRBV19	TRBJ1-4	TGTGCCAGCAGTAGCGGTTATGGGGGAGGCGAAAAACTGTTTTTT	CASSSGYGGGEKLFF
.	TRBD1	TRBV27	TRBJ1-1	TGTGCCAGCAGAGCAGGGGGCTGGGCTGAAGCTTTCTTT	CASRAGGWAEAFF
.	.	TRBV5-1	TRBJ2-7	TGCGCCAGCAGTATCGGGACATCCTCGGGGTACGAGCAGTACTTC	CASSIGTSSGYEQYF
.	.	TRBV4-2	TRBJ1-2	TGTGCCAGCAGCCTGGGTGAGGTGTGGGACTATGGCTACACCTTC	CASSLGEVWDYGYTF
.	.	TRBV7-6	TRBJ1-3	TGTGCCAGCAGCTTAGAACAGCTTGGAAACACCATATATTTT	CASSLEQLGNTIYF
once	TRBD2	TRBV3-1/TRBV3-2	TRBJ2-5	TGTGCCAGCAGCCTCATAGCGGGGGGGCGAGAGACCCAGTACTTC	CASSLIAGGRETQYF
.	.	TRBV3-1/TRBV3-2	TRBJ2-7	TGTGCCAGCAGCCGCCTCCGGGACTACGAGCAGTACTTC	CASSRLRDYEQYF